Below, 19 T cell receptor beta chains from the same sample are listed, as sequenced in a study of long-term antiretroviral therapy in people with HIV. Sequencing used immunoSEQ v3.0 at survey level. The data were produced by immunoSEQ multiplex PCR, yet TCRdb's version contains in-frame clones alone and is incomplete. The data contain roughly 20,000 clones, approximately 90% of them seen just once; the ten biggest clones take up roughly 8.4%. The material was unsorted PBMCs, obtained 4.4 years before starting antiretroviral therapy. These receptors originate from a young woman with HIV.

The rearrangement links TRBV10-3 to TRBJ1-1; D call uncertain. The CDR3 contains 13 residues. Germline V CDR1 and CDR2: ENHRY, SYGVKD. V dropped 2 bases and J dropped 4 bases, with 8 bases sitting between them. The CDR3 DNA follows: TGTGCCATCAGTGAGAGGGAGGGCACTGAAGCTTTCTTT. The encoded protein is CAISEREGTEAFF.

The chain joins TRBV5-1 to TRBJ2-7, with TRBD1 as a possible D gene (5 bases). Germline V gene data show CDR1 as SGHRS and CDR2 as YFSETQ. Trimming cost V 0 bases and J 0 bases, with 10 bases left between them. The CDR3 is made up of 15 amino acids. The DNA for the CDR3 is TGCGCCAGCAGCTTGGGGGGCCCCACCTCCTACGAGCAGTACTTC. It encodes CASSLGGPTSYEQYF.

Here the CDR3 DNA reads TGTGCCGGGGGACAGGGGTACACTGAAGCTTTCTTT. Translated, it gives CAGGQGYTEAFF. The V and J genes are TRBV2 and TRBJ1-1; 10 bases line up with TRBD1. CDR1 and CDR2 (germline): SNHLY, FYNNEI. V gave up 11 bases and J gave up 3 bases; unmatched junction bases: 3. The CDR3 is made up of 12 amino acids.

The chain links TRBV7-8 to TRBJ1-4, with 7 positions matching TRBD1. Per germline, CDR1 SGHVS and CDR2 FQNEAQ. Trimming at V came to 3 bases and at J to 4 bases, leaving 2 bases not matched to a gene. The CDR3 consists of 14 residues. The DNA for the CDR3 is TGTGCCAGCAGCTTGACAGGGTATAATGAAAAACTGTTTTTT. Its protein is CASSLTGYNEKLFF.

J is TRBJ2-3 and V is TRBV29-1, with 9 bases matching TRBD2. CDR1 is SQVTM, CDR2 ANQGSEA, per germline. Germline trimming cut 4 bases from V and 11 bases from J; bases unmatched to any gene: 13. The CDR3 runs to 14 residues. The CDR3 sequence: CSVVASGAAGGQYF. CDR3 sequence (DNA): TGCAGCGTTGTGGCTAGCGGGGCGGCGGGGGGGCAGTATTTT.

This chain joins TRBV1 and TRBJ2-7; the table's TRBD1 call for D was not verified on the DNA. TRBV1 is a pseudogene segment. The CDR3 consists of 13 residues. The CDR3 region has the DNA TGCACCAGCAGCCAAGCCAAAACCTACGAGCAGTACTTC. Protein product: CTSSQAKTYEQYF.

This clone has a handful of counts. The chain links TRBV7-2 to TRBJ1-2, with D possibly matching TRBD1 (5 bases). The CDR3 totals 17 residues. Germline CDR1 and CDR2: SGHTA and FQGNSA. V was cut by 1 base and J by 0 bases, with 15 bases left in between. The CDR3 here is CASSLVTWGKANYGYTF. The CDR3 nucleotides read TGTGCCAGCAGCTTAGTCACTTGGGGGAAAGCTAACTATGGCTACACCTTC.

This clone was counted once. The chain has TRBV10-2 and TRBJ1-1; no reliable D call. The germline V gene has CDR1 WSHSY and CDR2 SAAADI. Between the trimmed V and J ends, which lost 5 bases and 1 base, there was a span of 5 bases. The length of the CDR3 is 12 residues. The CDR3 nucleotides are TGCGCCAGCAGTATGAGGAACACTGAAGCTTTCTTT. Its translation is CASSMRNTEAFF.

The V and J genes are TRBV7-6 and TRBJ2-7, with 7 bases lining up with TRBD1. Looked up from germline, CDR1 is SGHVS and CDR2 is FNYEAQ. The CDR3 contains 18 residues. With V trimmed by 4 bases and J by 3 bases, 18 bases remained unmatched. As DNA, the CDR3 is TGTGCCAGCAGCTCCTCTAATCTACCGGGACAGTCCCTCTACGAGCAGTACTTC. Translated, it gives CASSSSNLPGQSLYEQYF. The variable domain in full, completed from reference TRBV7-6 and TRBJ2-7, reads GAGVSQSPRYKVTKRGQDVALRCDPISGHVSLYWYRQALGQGPEFLTYFNYEAQQDKSGLPNDRFSAERPEGSISTLTIQRTEQRDSAMYRCASSSSNLPGQSLYEQYFGPGTRLTVT.

The chain joins TRBV4-3 to TRBJ1-5; tentative D call: TRBD1 (6 bases). Deletions cut 4 bases from V and 6 bases from J, with 16 bases between. This CDR3 comprises 15 residues. Germline CDR1 and CDR2: LGHNA and YSLEER. CDR3 protein: CASSPAVGGGQPQHF. The DNA of the CDR3 is TGCGCCAGCAGCCCTGCAGTTGGGGGCGGTCAGCCCCAGCATTTT.

CDR3 sequence reads: CASRQTLHTTTNTEAFF. CDR3 DNA sequence: TGCGCCAGCAGGCAAACCCTCCACACGACTACCAACACTGAAGCTTTCTTT. The chain uses TRBV4-1 and TRBJ1-1; no clear D. This CDR3 is built from 17 residues. Per germline, CDR1 MGHRA and CDR2 YSYEKL. Trimming stripped 6 bases from V and 2 bases from J, with 22 bases between.

This chain's CDR3 is CATSRDDRTDTQYF. The CDR3, as DNA: TGTGCCACCAGCAGAGATGACAGGACAGATACGCAGTATTTT. This chain connects TRBV15 to TRBJ2-3; TRBD1 is a possible D gene (6 bases). Trimming took 0 bases from V and 3 from J, leaving 7 bases between them. Germline V lookup: CDR1 LNHNV, CDR2 YYDKDF (reference sequence). The CDR3 totals 14 residues.

V usage is TRBV7-9 and J usage is TRBJ2-1; D possibly corresponds to TRBD2 (6 bases). This CDR3 is 13 amino acids long. Germline CDR1 reads SEHNR; CDR2 reads FQNEAQ (reference sequence). Trimming removed 6 bases from V and 8 bases from J, with 14 bases in between. CDR3 region: CASRNKGGDEQFF. CDR3 coding DNA: TGTGCCAGCAGGAACAAGGGAGGCGATGAGCAGTTCTTC.

This clone was counted a single time. The chain combines TRBV7-9 with TRBJ1-5, with a weak D call TRBD1 (5 bases). V lost 1 base and J 0 bases, leaving 7 bases between the germline ends. The V gene's germline CDR1 is SEHNR and CDR2 FQNEAQ (reference sequence). The CDR3 sequence is 15 residues long. CDR3 sequence (DNA): TGTGCCAGCAGCTTAGGGACACTTAGCAATCAGCCCCAGCATTTT. It specifies CASSLGTLSNQPQHF.

This sequence joins TRBV5-4 and TRBJ1-2; possible D gene TRBD1, 5 bases. Per the germline V gene, CDR1 is SGHNT and CDR2 is YYREEE (reference sequence). Trimming left V 3 bases short and J 2 bases short, with 11 bases between. The CDR3 is made up of 14 amino acids. The CDR3 DNA reads TGTGCCAGCAGCTCGACAGTGCCCAACTATGGCTACACCTTC. Translated: CASSSTVPNYGYTF.

In nucleotides, the CDR3 is TGTGCCAGTAGTACACCGGGTCTCGAGACCCAGTACTTC. This codes for CASSTPGLETQYF. The V and J genes are TRBV19 and TRBJ2-5; D remains unclear. CDR1 is LNHDA, CDR2 SQIVND, per germline (reference sequence). The CDR3 extends over 13 amino acids. V was trimmed by 4 bases and J by 5 bases, leaving 11 bases between them.

This clone was observed a single time. The chain uses TRBV4-3 and TRBJ1-4, with no clear D. The V and J ends lost 5 bases and 8 bases respectively, with 15 bases between them. This CDR3 is built from 14 residues. Per germline, CDR1 LGHNA and CDR2 YSLEER. The CDR3 sequence is CASSALRSAEKLFF. CDR3 bases: TGCGCCAGCAGCGCGTTGAGGAGTGCCGAAAAACTGTTTTTT.

This chain links TRBV10-3 with TRBJ1-2; D is undetermined. CDR3 length: 13 residues. Germline V gives CDR1 ENHRY, CDR2 SYGVKD. V gave up 7 bases and J gave up 4 bases, with 13 bases separating them. CDR3 sequence (DNA): TGTGCCATCACACGGGGTCCTAGCTATGGCTACACCTTC. This gives the protein CAITRGPSYGYTF.

In this sample, this clone turned up once. CDR3 DNA sequence: TGTGCCAGCAGCTCCCCGTTGGGGGGTCTTAGCACAGATACGCAGTATTTT. Translated, it gives CASSSPLGGLSTDTQYF. The chain employs TRBV7-2 and TRBJ2-3; D may be TRBD2 (6 bases). CDR3 length equals 17 residues. The V end lost 4 bases, the J end lost 0 bases, and 17 bases lay between the germline ends. The germline V gene has CDR1 SGHTA and CDR2 FQGNSA.